Here is one T cell receptor (beta chain) with its context. This clonotype was observed at least ten times. There is no known antigen for this receptor. No base qualities exist here, and no much larger clone lies one base off it. The record originates from a study of early T cells in non-severe SARS-CoV-2 infection (TCRdb year 2021). Concerning the study at large: Because TCR sequencing relied on bulk RNA taken from unsorted whole blood, pairing of alpha and beta chains was not possible. Study-level results and caveats: VDJdb matching was skewed toward anti-spike CD8 responses, so virus-specific expansions were likely underestimated and private and CD4 specificities were missed.

The method was 5' RACE. Sequencing instrument: NextSeq 500. In the TCR library protocol, unique molecular identifiers were attached to individual cDNA molecules to correct for PCR bias and sequencing error. Both TCR alpha and beta chains were sequenced, and tight co-correlation was observed between alpha and beta sequence abundances in each sample. The original methods were these. Decombinator V4 was used to annotate the V gene, J gene and CDR3 of the TCR sequences. Expanded TCRs were defined as changing significantly between any two time points under a Poisson model with p below 0.0001. TCR abundances were normalised to the total number of TCRs sequenced in each sample and reported as counts per million. MAIT TCRs were defined by TRAV1-2 paired with TRAJ12, TRAJ20 or TRAJ33, and iNKT TCRs by TRAV10 paired with TRAJ18. A search of VDJdb, accessed on 1 November 2021, was run for TCRs annotated to CMV, EBV and SARS-CoV-2, with TCRs annotated for multiple antigens excluded. In TCRdb, the public reads were trimmed at Q25 with fastp and aligned with MiXCR, with productive beta chains retained. CDR3 protein duplicates are merged, each entry listing the most common genes and DNA. It is TCRdb's table, rather than the study itself, that gives the V and J calls and clone size. The sample table records roughly 70,000 distinct CDR3 sequences; roughly 18% of these occur just once. Together, the top ten hold over 8% of the sample.

The study was a case-control design nested within a healthcare worker cohort in London, UK, with weekly nasopharyngeal swab PCR tests and blood sampling. Between 23 and 31 March 2020, the week of the UK lockdown, healthcare workers were enrolled and then followed up weekly for as long as 16 weeks. The CDR3 contains 13 residues, cysteine and phenylalanine counted. Only the CDR3 part of the read is kept: 39 bases, read in frame from the first base. Between the V and J ends, shortened by 2 bases and 3 bases respectively, the junction contains 8 bases. CDR1 SGDLS and CDR2 YYNGEE were looked up in the germline V gene.

The origin of this receptor is an adult who was a healthcare worker with PCR-confirmed SARS-CoV-2 infection or an uninfected control (not recorded which). Rearrangement joined TRBV9 to TRBJ1-1; there is no confident call for the D gene. This material consisted of whole blood, taken at baseline. The nucleotide sequence is TGTGCCAGCAGCGTTGGACGGGACACTGAAGCTTTCTTT. Its protein product is CASSVGRDTEAFF. With the rest looked up from the reference TRBV9 and TRBJ1-1 genes rather than sequenced, the full variable domain is DSGVTQTPKHLITATGQRVTLRCSPRSGDLSVYWYQQSLDQGLQFLIQYYNGEERAKGNILERFSAQQFPDLHSELNLSSLELGDSALYFCASSVGRDTEAFFGQGTRLTVV.